This T cell receptor beta chain was identified during a study of control samples from healthy donors and cancer patients. Looked up from germline, CDR1 is SEHNR and CDR2 is FQNEAQ (reference sequence). The CDR3 covers 14 residues. Trimming shortened V by 3 bases and J by 4 bases, and 12 bases separated the two germline ends. Produced via immunoSEQ multiplex PCR; TCRdb's table is partial and in-frame only. The data hold roughly 120,000 clones, with about 83% observed a single time. V and J are TRBV7-9 and TRBJ1-2, with D possibly matching TRBD1 (6 bases). This clonotype was sampled from a man aged 25-45 years in good health. Sequenced input: blood. The CDR3 here is CASSLVGQPYGYTF. CDR3 in DNA: TGTGCCAGCAGCTTGGTCGGACAGCCCTATGGCTACACCTTC.